The source of this T cell receptor beta chain is a study of blood T cell repertoires in COVID-19 (dated by TCRdb to about 2020). Study-level background: The collaborator samples originated in the United States, Italy and Spain and spanned the acute and convalescent phases of COVID-19. The prospective study material was composed of cDNA or gDNA derived from T cells, B-cell-depleted T cells, or PBMCs. The dataset comprised deeply sampled blood TCRbeta repertoires from subjects exposed to, actively infected with, or recovered from COVID-19. The repertoires were released in a freely available public database meant as a resource for research on the immune response to SARS-CoV-2. Samples came from the ongoing ImmuneRACE study (first 160 participants) plus 1,254 subjects from 6 global collaborators. Nearly every sample came with metadata listing a de-identified subject ID, COVID-19 status, age in years and sex. Where available, HLA class I and class II types were taken from metadata supplied by the sample provider and were not determined by assay-based typing. Study-wide conclusions, independent of this receptor: The quantity of clinical and demographic metadata differed by source and by participant and was supplied without curation.

According to the germline V gene (reference sequence), CDR1 reads LGHDT and CDR2 reads YNNKEL. Including cysteine and phenylalanine, the CDR3 has 14 amino acids. This entry keeps only the CDR3 DNA: 42 bases, framed from base 1. V is cut back by 1 base and J by 3 bases, with 1 base in the junction unmatched. As for this clone: There is no known antigen for this receptor. No per-base quality is available; no much larger clone lies one base away.

Samples from volunteer blood donors who had recovered from COVID-19 were contributed by a second Seattle source. Whole blood was collected in K2EDTA tubes by collaborating institutions according to the institutions' own protocols. For TCRbeta analysis, collaborators shipped samples in one of three forms: frozen whole blood, isolated PBMCs, or DNA extracted from either of those sample types. TCRbeta CDR3 regions were amplified from genomic DNA using the immunoSEQ Assay, a bias-controlled multiplex PCR. Under the source paper's analysis protocol: Nucleated cell counts per sample were estimated from amplification of reference gene primers within the assay. To quantify the absolute abundance of each unique TCRbeta CDR3 rearrangement, sequence reads were collapsed and filtered. Productive Simpson clonality was computed per sample as the square root of Simpson's diversity index over productive rearrangements. The clones in this table, taken by TCRdb from immuneACCESS, are in-frame only. Not every clone is retained; where verified, under half of the shortfall comes from an unresolved V gene, and the cause of the rest is unknown. The V and J calls and clone size were taken over from that table, and D and trimming were inferred from the DNA. The sample table records more than 100,000 clones; roughly 84% of these occur just once. The ten biggest clones cover 9.5% to 15% of the sample.

This sequence was found in a woman aged 25 to 39 who had recovered from COVID-19. The sequencing input was peripheral blood. The chain employs TRBV3-1 (or the pseudogene TRBV3-2) and TRBJ2-3; the junction holds 7 bases that match TRBD2. The DNA sequence is TGTGCCAGCAGCCAAGCTAGCGGAACAGATACGCAGTATTTT. Translated, it gives CASSQASGTDTQYF.